This TCR beta chain emerged from a study of PD-1 blockade in classical Hodgkin lymphoma. Study-wide points: The origin of the repertoire differences remains undefined, with disease activity or prior therapy as possible causes. Reports described newly diagnosed patients as having lower baseline TCR diversity than healthy donors.

Method: immunoSEQ multiplex PCR; TCRdb's copy keeps in-frame clones and lacks some. The sample includes thousands of clones, about four fifths of them seen just once. Indicated time point: newly diagnosed, previously untreated cHL patient sample. The authors compared against newly diagnosed, untreated classical Hodgkin lymphoma PBMCs. As to this clone: The antigen is unknown.

Per the germline V gene, CDR1 is SEHNR and CDR2 is FQNEAQ (reference sequence). The CDR3 is 13 amino acids. The V segment lost 4 bases and the J segment 6 bases; nucleotides outside the gene matches: 4. Material for sequencing was peripheral blood mononuclear cells (PBMCs). This receptor was taken from a human donor with classical Hodgkin lymphoma. The chain couples TRBV7-9 to TRBJ2-7; TRBD1 matches at 9 bases. The CDR3 DNA reads TGTGCCAGCAGCTGGGACAGGGCCAGCGAGCAGTACTTC. The encoded protein is CASSWDRASEQYF.